The clone carrying this TCR beta chain was seen ten or more times. A single run covered 15-18 subjects with over 190 million TCR-beta sequences. TCRdb reprocessed the 5' RACE reads with MiXCR, giving one entry per CDR3 protein. The sample includes roughly 80,000 distinct CDR3 sequences, approximately 5.8% of them seen just once. The data were obtained in a study of neurological immune-mediated disorders. V lost 3 bases and J 0 bases, leaving 12 bases between the germline ends. Germline V gene lookup returns CDR1 SQVTM and CDR2 ANQGSEA. The CDR3 extends over 14 amino acids. Time point of the sample: longitudinal time-point 2.

The clonotype originates from a woman aged 60-70 years with multiple sclerosis. Input material: PBMCs. V usage is TRBV29-1 and J usage is TRBJ2-7; D may be TRBD2 (6 bases). CDR3: CSVEYRGSSYEQYF. The CDR3 nucleotides are TGCAGCGTTGAGTATCGGGGGAGCTCCTACGAGCAGTACTTC.